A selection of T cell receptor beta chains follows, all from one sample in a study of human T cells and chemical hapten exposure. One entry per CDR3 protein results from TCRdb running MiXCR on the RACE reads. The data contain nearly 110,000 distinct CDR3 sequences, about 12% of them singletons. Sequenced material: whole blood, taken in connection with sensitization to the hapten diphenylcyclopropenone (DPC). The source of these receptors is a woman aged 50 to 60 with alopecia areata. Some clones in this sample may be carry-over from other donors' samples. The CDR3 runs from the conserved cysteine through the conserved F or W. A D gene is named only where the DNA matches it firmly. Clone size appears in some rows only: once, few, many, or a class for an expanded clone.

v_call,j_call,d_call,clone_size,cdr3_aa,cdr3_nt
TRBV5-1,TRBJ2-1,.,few,CASKITGQYNEQFF,TGCGCCAGCAAGATAACAGGACAATACAATGAGCAGTTCTTC
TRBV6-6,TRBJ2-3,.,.,CASRRGEGTDTQYF,TGTGCCAGCCGTCGAGGTGAGGGCACAGATACGCAGTATTTT
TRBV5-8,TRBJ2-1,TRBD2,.,CASRTGLARFF,TGTGCCAGCAGGACCGGACTAGCCCGGTTCTTC
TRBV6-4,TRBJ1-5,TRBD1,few,CASSTGGRQPQHF,TGTGCCAGCAGCACAGGGGGCCGGCAGCCCCAGCATTTT
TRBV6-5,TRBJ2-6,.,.,CASSPLSSGANVLTF,TGTGCCAGCAGTCCATTGAGCTCTGGGGCCAACGTCCTGACTTTC
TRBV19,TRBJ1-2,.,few,CASSIQGTLNYGYTF,TGTGCCAGTAGTATACAGGGGACCCTCAACTATGGCTACACCTTC
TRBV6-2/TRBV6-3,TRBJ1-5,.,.,CASRNNQPQHF,TGTGCCAGCAGAAACAATCAGCCCCAGCATTTT
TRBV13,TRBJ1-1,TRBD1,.,CASSLIGQGRTEAFF,TGTGCCAGCAGCTTAATAGGACAGGGGAGGACTGAAGCTTTCTTT
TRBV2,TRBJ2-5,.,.,CASSETLAMETQYF,TGTGCCAGCAGTGAAACTCTAGCGATGGAGACCCAGTACTTC
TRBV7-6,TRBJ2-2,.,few,CASSHPGADTGELFF,TGTGCCAGCAGCCATCCAGGGGCTGACACCGGGGAGCTGTTTTTT
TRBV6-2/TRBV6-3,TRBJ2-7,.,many,CASSYPNEQYF,TGTGCCAGCAGTTACCCCAACGAGCAGTACTTC
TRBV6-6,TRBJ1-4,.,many,CASSSARREKLFF,TGTGCCAGCAGCTCCGCAAGGCGGGAAAAACTGTTTTTT
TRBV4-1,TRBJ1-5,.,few,CASSQEGRQPQHF,TGCGCCAGCAGCCAAGAGGGGCGCCAGCCCCAGCATTTT
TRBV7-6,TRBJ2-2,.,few,CASSLEWRAQTTGELFF,TGTGCCAGCAGCTTAGAATGGCGGGCACAAACCACCGGGGAGCTGTTTTTT
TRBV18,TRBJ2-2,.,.,CASSPPGPVRTNTGELFF,TGTGCCAGCTCACCACCCGGGCCGGTGCGAACGAACACCGGGGAGCTGTTTTTT
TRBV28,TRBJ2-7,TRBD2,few,CGVGGRAYEQYF,TGTGGCGTCGGCGGGAGGGCCTACGAGCAGTACTTC
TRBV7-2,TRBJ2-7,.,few,CASSLSSSYEQYF,TGTGCCAGCAGCTTATCAAGCTCCTACGAGCAGTACTTC
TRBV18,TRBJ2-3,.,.,CASSPPVSAGSDTQYF,TGTGCCAGCTCACCACCGGTTTCTGCGGGATCAGATACGCAGTATTTT
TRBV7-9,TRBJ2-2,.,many,CASSLVGPDTGELFF,TGTGCCAGCAGCTTAGTCGGCCCGGACACCGGGGAGCTGTTTTTT
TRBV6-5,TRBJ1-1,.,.,CASSYQMNTEAFF,TGTGCCAGCAGTTACCAAATGAACACTGAAGCTTTCTTT
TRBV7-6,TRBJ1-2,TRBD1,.,CASSLDRGPNYGYTF,TGTGCCAGCAGCCTGGACAGGGGACCTAACTATGGCTACACCTTC
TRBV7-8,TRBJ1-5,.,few,CASSLDGWPQHF,TGTGCCAGCAGCCTCGACGGCTGGCCCCAGCATTTT
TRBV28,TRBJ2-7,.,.,CASSLGRFGGEQYF,TGTGCCAGCAGTTTAGGACGTTTTGGGGGTGAGCAGTACTTC
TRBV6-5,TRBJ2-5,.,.,CASSYSSASLQETQYF,TGTGCCAGCAGTTACTCGAGTGCCAGCCTCCAAGAGACCCAGTACTTC
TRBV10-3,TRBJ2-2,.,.,CAITRGPLSTGELFF,TGTGCCATCACCCGGGGGCCTCTCAGCACCGGGGAGCTGTTTTTT
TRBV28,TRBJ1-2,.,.,CASSADAGYGYTF,TGTGCCAGCAGTGCCGACGCAGGCTATGGCTACACCTTC
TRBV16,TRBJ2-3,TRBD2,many,CASSHHRAGGPDTQYF,TGTGCCAGCAGCCATCATCGAGCGGGAGGGCCAGATACGCAGTATTTT
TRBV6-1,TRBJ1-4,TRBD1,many,CASRSPGQSNEKLFF,TGTGCCAGCCGTTCCCCGGGACAGTCTAATGAAAAACTGTTTTTT
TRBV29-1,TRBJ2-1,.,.,CSGDFSDVQFF,TGCAGCGGTGATTTTTCGGACGTGCAGTTCTTC
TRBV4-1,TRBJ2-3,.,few,CASSQSGQSTDTQYF,TGCGCCAGCAGCCAAAGCGGACAGAGCACAGATACGCAGTATTTT
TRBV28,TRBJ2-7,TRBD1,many,CASSSGRGRGSWEQYF,TGTGCCAGCAGTTCGGGTCGAGGCAGGGGGAGTTGGGAGCAGTACTTC
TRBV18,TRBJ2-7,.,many,CASSPPRSYEQYF,TGTGCCAGCTCACCACCCAGATCCTACGAGCAGTACTTC
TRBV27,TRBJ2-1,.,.,CASSRVFAYNEQFF,TGTGCCAGCAGTCGAGTTTTCGCCTACAATGAGCAGTTCTTC
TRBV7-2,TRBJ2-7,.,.,CASSLFPRGRSSYEQYF,TGTGCCAGCAGCTTATTTCCGCGGGGAAGGAGCTCCTACGAGCAGTACTTC
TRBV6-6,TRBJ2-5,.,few,CATQESSFQETQYF,TGTGCCACCCAGGAGTCATCCTTTCAAGAGACCCAGTACTTC
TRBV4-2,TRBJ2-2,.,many,CASSQEDRQGLNTGELFF,TGTGCCAGCAGCCAAGAGGACCGGCAGGGATTGAACACCGGGGAGCTGTTTTTT
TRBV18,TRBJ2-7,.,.,CASSPSRATSYEQYF,TGTGCCAGCTCACCGAGTAGGGCCACCTCCTACGAGCAGTACTTC
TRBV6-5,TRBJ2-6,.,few,CASSGTSGANVLTF,TGTGCCAGCAGTGGGACATCGGGGGCCAACGTCCTGACTTTC
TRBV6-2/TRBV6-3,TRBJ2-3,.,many,CASRTRGIPALIGADTQYF,TGTGCCAGCAGGACTAGGGGGATTCCGGCCCTGATCGGGGCAGATACGCAGTATTTT
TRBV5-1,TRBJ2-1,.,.,CASSSAGSGNEQFF,TGCGCCAGCAGCTCGGCGGGATCGGGTAATGAGCAGTTCTTC